Below, 31 T cell receptor beta chains from the same sample are listed, as sequenced in a study of T cell changes during pregnancy in multiple sclerosis (dated 2019 in TCRdb). The library was obtained by the immunoSEQ multiplex PCR assay. Here the immuneACCESS table is served through TCRdb, limited to in-frame sequences with V and J called. Missing clones are a known gap in these copies; in checked studies unresolved V genes cover under half, and the rest lacks a known reason. The sample table contains 85,000 to 100,000 clones; only one count was recorded for around 92% of them. The ten biggest clones cover over 2% of the sample. This sample comprised peripheral blood, obtained in the first trimester of pregnancy. Source of these receptors: a female donor with multiple sclerosis, enrolled in a pregnancy study.

The rearrangement uses TRBV9 and TRBJ2-1; D ambiguous. The CDR3 is made up of 16 amino acids. Germline V gives CDR1 SGDLS, CDR2 YYNGEE. V was shortened by 0 bases and J by 0 bases, with 10 bases between the two germline ends. As DNA, the CDR3 is TGTGCCAGCAGCGTAGTGGGCCGCAGCTCCTACAATGAGCAGTTCTTC. This gives the protein CASSVVGRSSYNEQFF. The full variable domain, with the rest looked up from reference TRBV9 and TRBJ2-1, is DSGVTQTPKHLITATGQRVTLRCSPRSGDLSVYWYQQSLDQGLQFLIQYYNGEERAKGNILERFSAQQFPDLHSELNLSSLELGDSALYFCASSVVGRSSYNEQFFGPGTRLTVL.

V is TRBV19 and J is TRBJ1-1; tentative D call: TRBD1 (5 bases). Germline assignment: CDR1 LNHDA and CDR2 SQIVND (reference sequence). CDR3 length equals 14 residues. V was clipped by 5 bases and J by 4 bases, with 14 bases between them. CDR3 DNA: TGTGCCAGTAGTGTCAGGGATTCCGGCACTGAAGCTTTCTTT. Translating gives CASSVRDSGTEAFF.

The chain uses TRBV2 and TRBJ1-2; 9 bases match TRBD1. Losses at the gene ends were 5 bases for V and 6 bases for J; bases not matched to a gene: 7. The germline gives CDR1 SNHLY, CDR2 FYNNEI. This CDR3 has 14 residues. The CDR3 region has the DNA TGTGCCAGCAGTTTAGGACAGGGGTGGGATGGCTACACCTTC. Amino acid sequence: CASSLGQGWDGYTF.

The genes are TRBV30 and TRBJ2-3; 14 bases agree with TRBD2. This CDR3 has 19 residues. Unmatched junction bases numbered 10, after V lost 2 bases and J lost 0 bases. CDR1 and CDR2 (germline): GTSNPN, SVGIG (reference sequence). The CDR3 sequence: CAWSPLRLAGGTSTDTQYF. As DNA, the CDR3 is TGTGCCTGGAGTCCCCTCCGACTAGCGGGAGGGACTAGCACAGATACGCAGTATTTT.

Only one count was recorded for this clone. The CDR3 spells CATADRANSGANVLTF. The CDR3, as DNA: TGTGCCACCGCGGACAGGGCCAACTCTGGGGCCAACGTCCTGACTTTC. The chain links TRBV19 to TRBJ2-6; 8 bases align to TRBD1. Germline V gene sequence: CDR1 LNHDA, CDR2 SQIVND (reference sequence). This CDR3 has 16 residues. The V and J ends lost 10 bases and 0 bases, in that order; junction bases with no gene match: 8.

Only one count was recorded for this clone. J is TRBJ2-1 and V is TRBV5-1; 8 bases are shared with TRBD2. Germline V lookup: CDR1 SGHRS, CDR2 YFSETQ. V was pared by 4 bases and J by 0 bases, with 6 bases of the junction left unmatched. This CDR3 has 16 amino acids. Here the CDR3 DNA reads TGCGCCAGCAGCCGCGACGGGACTAGCTCCTACAATGAGCAGTTCTTC. Translating it yields CASSRDGTSSYNEQFF.

The chain recombines TRBV5-1 with TRBJ2-5; D perhaps matches TRBD2 (6 bases). The germline CDR1 and CDR2 sequences are SGHRS and YFSETQ. The CDR3 sequence is 15 residues long. Trimming removed 4 bases from V and 1 base from J, with 14 bases in between. The CDR3 region has the DNA TGCGCCAGCAGCCGGGACTGGAGGGCCCAAGAGACCCAGTACTTC. This translates into CASSRDWRAQETQYF.

This chain connects TRBV12-2 to TRBJ2-5; the DNA was not compared with TRBD2, the D call given in the table. TRBV12-2 is labeled a pseudogene. This CDR3 has 15 residues. CDR3 nucleotides: TGTGCAAGTCGCTCCTCTAGCGGGAGACAAGAGACCCAGTACTTC. Its translation: CASRSSSGRQETQYF.

This chain's CDR3 is CASSVEGVTDTQYF. Here the CDR3 DNA reads TGTGCCAGCAGCGTAGAGGGAGTGACAGATACGCAGTATTTT. The chain combines TRBV9 with TRBJ2-3; the D gene is possibly TRBD2 (5 bases). The length of the CDR3 is 14 residues. Germline values: CDR1 SGDLS, CDR2 YYNGEE. V shed 0 bases and J shed 3 bases, with 8 bases lying between them.

J is TRBJ1-4 and V is TRBV28, with a weak D call TRBD1 (6 bases). Trimming left V 5 bases short and J 6 bases short, with 13 bases between. CDR1 and CDR2 (germline): MDHEN, SYDVKM. The CDR3 consists of 14 residues. CDR3 coding DNA: TGTGCCAGCAGTCCCCCGACAGGCCATGAAAAACTGTTTTTT. It is translated as CASSPPTGHEKLFF.

The V call is TRBV28, the J call TRBJ2-1, with 7 bases aligning to TRBD2. Trimming at V came to 2 bases and at J to 5 bases, leaving 6 bases not matched to a gene. CDR1 is MDHEN and CDR2 is SYDVKM in the germline V gene. The CDR3 covers 15 residues. CDR3 sequence (DNA): TGTGCCAGCAGTTTAATCGGGAGGTCGGACAATGAGCAGTTCTTC. This encodes CASSLIGRSDNEQFF.

The CDR3 reads CASSTRELGEQYF. CDR3 nucleotides: TGTGCCAGCAGCACGCGGGAGTTGGGCGAGCAGTACTTC. The chain recombines TRBV7-2 with TRBJ2-7; 7 nucleotides align to TRBD2. This CDR3 comprises 13 residues. V shed 5 bases and J 6 bases; nucleotides not matched to a gene: 7. CDR1 and CDR2 from the germline V gene are SGHTA and FQGNSA.

The rearrangement links TRBV13 to TRBJ1-1, with 8 positions matching TRBD1. CDR3 length equals 16 residues. Per germline, CDR1 PRHDT and CDR2 FYEKMQ (reference sequence). The V gene end was trimmed by 5 bases and the J gene end by 1 base; junction bases not matched to a gene: 9. The CDR3: CASSRGRGHRNTEAFF. The DNA for the CDR3 is TGTGCCAGCAGCAGAGGCAGGGGGCATAGGAACACTGAAGCTTTCTTT.

This sequence joins TRBV10-3 and TRBJ2-1; no clear D gene. The CDR3 spans 12 residues. CDR1 is ENHRY, CDR2 SYGVKD, per germline. Between the trimmed V and J ends, which lost 0 bases and 10 bases, there was a span of 7 bases. The CDR3 region is CAISESSWEQFF. Written as DNA, the CDR3 is TGTGCCATCAGTGAGTCTAGTTGGGAGCAGTTCTTC.

The rearrangement joins TRBV28 to TRBJ1-2, with 8 bases that match TRBD1. With V trimmed by 5 bases and J by 4 bases, 9 bases remained unmatched. The CDR3 extends over 15 amino acids. The germline V gene has CDR1 MDHEN and CDR2 SYDVKM. DNA of the CDR3: TGTGCCAGCAGTCAATCAGGGGGCTTAGGCTATGGCTACACCTTC. Translated: CASSQSGGLGYGYTF.

The chain carries TRBV2 and TRBJ1-2; D might be TRBD1 (6 bases). Trimming removed 1 base at V and 13 bases at J, with 13 bases between. Per germline, CDR1 SNHLY and CDR2 FYNNEI. This CDR3 is 12 amino acids long. The CDR3 DNA follows: TGTGCCAGCAGTGAAGGACAGGCCCCCGGCACCTTC. It codes for CASSEGQAPGTF.

CDR3 residues: CASKTRQELRYGYTF. CDR3 in DNA: TGTGCCAGTAAGACTCGACAGGAGCTTAGGTATGGCTACACCTTC. This chain links TRBV19 with TRBJ1-2; the D gene is possibly TRBD1 (6 bases). Deletions cut 7 bases from V and 5 bases from J, with 20 bases between. Germline values: CDR1 LNHDA, CDR2 SQIVND (reference sequence). The CDR3 runs 15 residues.

V is TRBV11-3 and J is TRBJ2-2, with 10 bases lining up with TRBD1. The CDR3 contains 16 residues. From germline, CDR1 is SGHNT and CDR2 YENEEA. After removal of 4 bases from V and 7 bases from J, the junction contained 9 bases not matched to a gene. The CDR3 region has the DNA TGTGCCAGCAGCTCGACCGGGACAGGGGTTCACGGGGAGCTGTTTTTT. As protein: CASSSTGTGVHGELFF.

The J gene is TRBJ2-1, the V gene TRBV11-3; 11 nucleotides align to TRBD2. V shed 5 bases and J 8 bases; nucleotides not matched to a gene: 8. Germline CDR1 and CDR2: SGHNT and YENEEA. The CDR3 has 15 amino acids. The CDR3 DNA reads as TGTGCCAGCAGCGTAACTAGCGGGAGTGGGTATGAGCAGTTCTTC. This translates into CASSVTSGSGYEQFF.

This sequence joins TRBV6-5 and TRBJ1-2, with TRBD1 identical over 8 bases. There are 15 residues in the CDR3. After removal of 7 bases from V and 1 base from J, the junction contained 8 bases not matched to a gene. Looked up from germline, CDR1 is MNHEY and CDR2 is SVGAGI. CDR3 residues: CASTRTGGLNYGYTF. The CDR3 nucleotides read TGTGCCAGCACTCGAACAGGGGGGCTTAACTATGGCTACACCTTC.

V usage is TRBV5-5 and J usage is TRBJ1-4; 7 nucleotides agree with TRBD1. The J segment lost 3 bases and the V segment lost 3 bases, leaving 11 bases of the junction unmatched. Germline V gene lookup returns CDR1 SGHKS and CDR2 YYEKEE (reference sequence). The CDR3 covers 17 residues. In nucleotides, the CDR3 is TGTGCCAGCAGCTATGAGTATGACAGGGTTGCTAATGAAAAACTGTTTTTT. Protein: CASSYEYDRVANEKLFF.

V usage is TRBV2 and J usage is TRBJ2-1; TRBD2 aligns across 8 bases. CDR1 and CDR2 (germline): SNHLY, FYNNEI. The V segment lost 5 bases and the J segment 13 bases; nucleotides outside the gene matches: 7. The CDR3 runs to 12 residues. This chain's CDR3 is CASSTRLAIQFF. Written as DNA, the CDR3 is TGTGCCAGCAGTACCCGACTAGCGATACAGTTCTTC.

The chain has TRBV2 and TRBJ1-4; 9 bases agree with TRBD1. The CDR3 has 14 residues. CDR1 is SNHLY and CDR2 is FYNNEI in the germline V gene. The V and J ends lost 4 bases and 8 bases, in that order; junction bases with no gene match: 5. The CDR3 here is CASSAGQGSEKLFF. The CDR3 coding sequence is TGTGCCAGCAGTGCGGGACAGGGAAGCGAAAAACTGTTTTTT. Supplemented by reference TRBV2 and TRBJ1-4, the full variable domain reads EPEVTQTPSHQVTQMGQEVILRCVPISNHLYFYWYRQILGQKVEFLVSFYNNEISEKSEIFDDQFSVERPDGSNFTLKIRSTKLEDSAMYFCASSAGQGSEKLFFGSGTQLSVL.

This chain uses TRBV28 with TRBJ1-2; D is ambiguous. This CDR3 comprises 15 residues. CDR1 and CDR2 from the germline V gene are MDHEN and SYDVKM. Deletions cut 3 bases from V and 6 bases from J, with 17 bases between. DNA of the CDR3: TGTGCCAGCAGTTTGACCCTCGGGGTGTTTGATGGCTACACCTTC. Encoded protein: CASSLTLGVFDGYTF.

The V and J genes are TRBV9 and TRBJ1-3; 9 positions match TRBD1. Germline CDR1 SGDLS, CDR2 YYNGEE. Losses at the gene ends were 0 bases for V and 7 bases for J; bases not matched to a gene: 5. This CDR3 contains 15 residues. This chain's CDR3 is CASSVDRGLGNTIYF. In DNA form, the CDR3 reads TGTGCCAGCAGCGTAGACAGGGGGCTAGGGAACACCATATATTTT.

The chain couples TRBV9 to TRBJ2-7; 12 positions agree with TRBD2. This CDR3 has 17 residues. CDR1 and CDR2 from the germline V gene are SGDLS and YYNGEE. V gave up 0 bases and J gave up 5 bases; unmatched junction bases: 9. The chain's CDR3 is CASSVEASGRARDEQYF. The DNA of the CDR3 is TGTGCCAGCAGCGTAGAGGCTAGCGGGAGGGCCAGGGACGAGCAGTACTTC.

J is TRBJ2-7 and V is TRBV2; a weak D match, TRBD2 (5 bases). Trimming removed 6 bases from V and 6 bases from J, with 21 bases in between. Germline CDR1 SNHLY, CDR2 FYNNEI. CDR3 length: 15 amino acids. The CDR3 is CASSPLTIIPGEQYF. In DNA, the CDR3 is TGTGCCAGCAGCCCCCTGACTATTATCCCCGGCGAGCAGTACTTC.

This clone is a singleton in its sample. The CDR3, as DNA: TGTGCCAGCAGCTACCGAGGGACAGGGGGAGAGACCCAGTACTTC. As protein: CASSYRGTGGETQYF. The chain couples TRBV5-8 to TRBJ2-5; TRBD1 aligns across 11 bases. This CDR3 has 15 residues. CDR1 SGHTS and CDR2 YDEGEE come from the germline V gene. Trimming removed 3 bases from V and 4 bases from J; junction bases left unmatched: 5.

This chain links TRBV7-8 with TRBJ1-1, with 7 bases matching TRBD1. CDR3 length: 15 amino acids. The germline V gene has CDR1 SGHVS and CDR2 FQNEAQ. The trim removed 2 bases at V and 0 bases at J, leaving 3 bases unmatched. This chain's CDR3 is CASSLKGAMNTEAFF. CDR3 DNA: TGTGCCAGCAGCTTAAAGGGGGCTATGAACACTGAAGCTTTCTTT.

This chain links TRBV5-4 with TRBJ2-7; 14 bases align to TRBD2. Germline V gene sequence: CDR1 SGHNT, CDR2 YYREEE (reference sequence). The CDR3 length is 18 residues. V lost 4 bases to trimming and J lost 3 bases; unmatched junction nucleotides: 12. The CDR3 DNA follows: TGTGCCAGCAGCGGGACTAGCGGGAGCCGACCATCAATCTACGAGCAGTACTTC. Residues: CASSGTSGSRPSIYEQYF. Full variable domain (rest looked up from reference TRBV5-4 and TRBJ2-7): ETGVTQSPTHLIKTRGQQVTLRCSSQSGHNTVSWYQQALGQGPQFIFQYYREEENGRGNFPPRFSGLQFPNYSSELNVNALELDDSALYLCASSGTSGSRPSIYEQYFGPGTRLTVT.

This clone came up once. V is TRBV28 and J is TRBJ1-5, with TRBD1 matching over 7 bases. After removal of 5 bases from V and 6 bases from J, the junction contained 13 bases not matched to a gene. There are 16 residues in the CDR3. Germline CDR1 is MDHEN and CDR2 is SYDVKM. CDR3 region: CASSILDRRVFQPQHF. DNA of the CDR3: TGTGCCAGCAGTATCCTGGACAGGAGGGTGTTTCAGCCCCAGCATTTT.